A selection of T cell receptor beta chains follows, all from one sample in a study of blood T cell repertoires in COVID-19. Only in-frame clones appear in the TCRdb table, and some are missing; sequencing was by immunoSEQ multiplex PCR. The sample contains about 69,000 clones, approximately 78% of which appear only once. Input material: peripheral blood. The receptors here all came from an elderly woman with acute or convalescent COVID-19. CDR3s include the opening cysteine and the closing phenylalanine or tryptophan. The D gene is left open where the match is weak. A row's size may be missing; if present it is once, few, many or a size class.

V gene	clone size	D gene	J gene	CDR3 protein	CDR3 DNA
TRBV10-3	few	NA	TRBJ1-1	CAISATTDLNTEAFF	TGTGCCATCAGCGCGACGACAGATTTGAACACTGAAGCTTTCTTT
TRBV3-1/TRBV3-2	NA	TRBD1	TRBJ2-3	CASSQAQGVEDTQYF	TGTGCCAGCAGCCAAGCACAGGGGGTTGAAGATACGCAGTATTTT
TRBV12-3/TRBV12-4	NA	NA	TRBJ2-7	CASSPPNSYEQYF	TGTGCCAGCAGTCCCCCAAACTCCTACGAGCAGTACTTC
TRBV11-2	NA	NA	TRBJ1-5	CASSLEFQLFNQPQHF	TGTGCCAGCAGCTTAGAGTTTCAGTTATTTAATCAGCCCCAGCATTTT
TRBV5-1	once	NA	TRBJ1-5	CASSLAGGQQPQHF	TGCGCCAGCAGCTTGGCCGGGGGTCAGCAGCCCCAGCATTTT
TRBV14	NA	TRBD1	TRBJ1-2	CASSQFAEPGQRYGYTF	TGTGCCAGCAGCCAATTCGCTGAACCGGGACAGCGCTATGGCTACACCTTC
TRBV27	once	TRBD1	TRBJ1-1	CASRTNRGVGTEAFF	TGTGCCAGCAGAACTAACAGGGGAGTCGGCACTGAAGCTTTCTTT
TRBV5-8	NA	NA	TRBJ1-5	CASRRTASNQPQHF	TGTGCCAGCAGGAGGACAGCCAGCAATCAGCCCCAGCATTTT
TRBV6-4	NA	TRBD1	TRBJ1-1	CASKRDSGNTEAFF	TGTGCCAGCAAAAGGGACAGCGGGAACACTGAAGCTTTCTTT
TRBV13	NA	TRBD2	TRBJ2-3	CASSHRAGVTDTQYF	TGTGCCAGCAGCCATCGAGCGGGGGTCACAGATACGCAGTATTTT
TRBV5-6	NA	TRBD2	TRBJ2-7	CASSPDSRGGGAYEQYF	TGTGCCAGCAGCCCGGATTCTAGGGGCGGGGGGGCCTACGAGCAGTACTTC
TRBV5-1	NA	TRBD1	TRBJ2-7	CASSFRTGVSYEQYF	TGCGCCAGCAGCTTCCGGACAGGGGTCTCCTACGAGCAGTACTTC
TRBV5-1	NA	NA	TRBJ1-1	CASSLAGGVLNTEAFF	TGCGCCAGCAGCTTGGCCGGAGGGGTACTAAACACTGAAGCTTTCTTT
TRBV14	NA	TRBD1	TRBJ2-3	CASSQASDRFRADTQYF	TGTGCCAGCAGCCAAGCCTCGGACAGGTTTAGGGCAGATACGCAGTATTTT
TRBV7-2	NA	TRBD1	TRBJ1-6	CASSLVWDRINSPLHF	TGTGCCAGCAGCTTAGTATGGGACAGAATTAATTCACCCCTCCACTTT
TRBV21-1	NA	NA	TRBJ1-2	CASSKEEEDSNLGTDFNYGYTF	TGTGCCAGCAGCAAAGAGGAGGAGGACAGTAACTTGGGAACCGATTTTAACTATGGCTACACCTTC
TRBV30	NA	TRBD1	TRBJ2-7	CAWAPDREDEQYF	TGTGCCTGGGCCCCCGACAGGGAAGACGAGCAGTACTTC
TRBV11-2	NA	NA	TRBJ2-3	CASSPNGAFGDTQYF	TGTGCCAGCAGCCCAAATGGGGCCTTTGGGGATACGCAGTATTTT
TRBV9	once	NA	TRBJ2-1	CASSSQISSYNEQFF	TGTGCCAGCAGCTCTCAAATTAGCTCCTACAATGAGCAGTTCTTC
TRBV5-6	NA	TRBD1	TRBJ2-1	CASSFSGVLSGGKNEQFF	TGTGCCAGCAGCTTCTCCGGGGTTTTGTCAGGGGGTAAGAATGAGCAGTTCTTC
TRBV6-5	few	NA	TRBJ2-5	CASSYSIATDQETQYF	TGTGCCAGCAGTTACTCGATTGCGACAGATCAAGAGACCCAGTACTTC
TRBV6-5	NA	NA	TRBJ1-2	CASTTGISYGYTF	TGTGCCAGCACCACAGGTATTTCTTATGGCTACACCTTC
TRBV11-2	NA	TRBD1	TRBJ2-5	CASSWTGAEETQYF	TGTGCCAGCAGCTGGACAGGGGCGGAAGAGACCCAGTACTTC
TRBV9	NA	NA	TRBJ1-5	CASSPLGDSNQPQHF	TGTGCCAGCAGCCCCCTCGGAGATAGCAATCAGCCCCAGCATTTT
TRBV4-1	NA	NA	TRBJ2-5	CASSQTIGETQYF	TGCGCCAGCAGCCAAACCATCGGGGAGACCCAGTACTTC
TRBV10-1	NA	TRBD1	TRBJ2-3	CATGQGEATDTQYF	TGCGCCACCGGACAGGGAGAGGCCACAGATACGCAGTATTTT
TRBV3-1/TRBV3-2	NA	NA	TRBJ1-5	CASSQGRTENQPQHF	TGTGCCAGCAGCCAAGGCCGGACAGAGAATCAGCCCCAGCATTTT
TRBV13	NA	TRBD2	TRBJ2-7	CATRLSGESYEQYF	TGTGCCACCCGACTTAGCGGGGAATCCTACGAGCAGTACTTC
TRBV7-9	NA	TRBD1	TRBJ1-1	CASSLGTGLDTEAFF	TGTGCCAGCAGCTTAGGGACAGGGCTCGACACTGAAGCTTTCTTT
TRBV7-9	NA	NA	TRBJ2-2	CASKQGTGELFF	TGTGCCAGCAAACAGGGTACCGGGGAGCTGTTTTTT
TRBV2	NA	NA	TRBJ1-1	CASSVVGQLGTEAFF	TGTGCCAGCAGTGTTGTTGGGCAGCTTGGCACTGAAGCTTTCTTT
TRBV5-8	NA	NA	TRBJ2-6	CASSRGTPSAGANVLTF	TGTGCCAGCAGCCGTGGGACACCCTCCGCTGGGGCCAACGTCCTGACTTTC
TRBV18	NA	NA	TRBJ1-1	CASSPDLNTEAFF	TGTGCCAGCTCACCGGACTTGAACACTGAAGCTTTCTTT
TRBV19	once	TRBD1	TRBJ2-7	CASSILQGDYEQYF	TGTGCCAGTAGTATTCTCCAGGGGGATTACGAGCAGTACTTC
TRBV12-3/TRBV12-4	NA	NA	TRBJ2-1	CASSFLGFEQFF	TGTGCCAGCAGTTTCCTCGGTTTTGAGCAGTTCTTC
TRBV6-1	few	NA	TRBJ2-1	CASSESRGSYNEQFF	TGTGCCAGCAGTGAAAGCAGAGGGTCCTACAATGAGCAGTTCTTC
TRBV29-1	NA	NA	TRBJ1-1	CSVRMAGEGGAFF	TGCAGCGTCCGGATGGCAGGAGAAGGGGGAGCTTTCTTT
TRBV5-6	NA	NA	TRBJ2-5	CASSQGRAVQETQYF	TGTGCCAGCAGCCAGGGGAGAGCGGTCCAAGAGACCCAGTACTTC
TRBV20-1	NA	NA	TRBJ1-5	CSARDRRAQHF	TGCAGTGCTAGAGATAGGAGGGCCCAGCATTTT
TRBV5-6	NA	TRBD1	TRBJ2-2	CASSWTGQNTGELFF	TGTGCCAGCAGCTGGACAGGGCAGAACACCGGGGAGCTGTTTTTT
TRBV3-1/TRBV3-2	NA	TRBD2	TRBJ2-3	CASSQLSGGRDTQYF	TGTGCCAGCAGCCAATTATCGGGGGGACGCGATACGCAGTATTTT
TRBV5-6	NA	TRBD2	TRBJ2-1	CASSWGLAEQFF	TGTGCCAGCAGCTGGGGACTAGCGGAGCAGTTCTTC
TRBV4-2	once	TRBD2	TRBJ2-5	CASSQDFTSVETQYF	TGTGCCAGCAGCCAAGATTTCACTAGCGTAGAGACCCAGTACTTC
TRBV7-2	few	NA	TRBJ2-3	CASSQQGSDTQYF	TGTGCCAGCAGCCAACAGGGATCAGATACGCAGTATTTT
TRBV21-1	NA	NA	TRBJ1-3	CASSKAIASGNTIYF	TGTGCCAGCAGCAAAGCGATTGCCAGTGGAAACACCATATATTTT
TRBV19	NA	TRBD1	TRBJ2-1	CASSQGQGSYNEQFF	TGTGCCAGTAGCCAGGGACAGGGGTCCTACAATGAGCAGTTCTTC
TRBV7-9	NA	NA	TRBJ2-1	CASTSRRGPTSYNEQFF	TGTGCCAGCACATCAAGGCGGGGGCCGACCTCCTACAATGAGCAGTTCTTC
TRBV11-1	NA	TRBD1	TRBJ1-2	CASSLEGQVGGYTF	TGTGCCAGCAGCTTAGAAGGACAGGTCGGCGGCTACACCTTC
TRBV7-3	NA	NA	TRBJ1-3	CASSLGAQSGNTIYF	TGTGCCAGCAGCTTAGGTGCACAATCTGGAAACACCATATATTTT
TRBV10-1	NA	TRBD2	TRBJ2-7	CASSEAGDPYEQYF	TGCGCCAGCAGTGAGGCGGGGGATCCCTACGAGCAGTACTTC
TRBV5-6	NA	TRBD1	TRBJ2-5	CASFGQGVLQETQYF	TGTGCCAGTTTCGGACAGGGGGTGCTCCAAGAGACCCAGTACTTC
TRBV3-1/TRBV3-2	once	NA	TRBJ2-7	CASSLDSSYEQYF	TGTGCCAGCAGCCTGGACAGTTCCTACGAGCAGTACTTC
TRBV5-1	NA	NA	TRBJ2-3	CASSIGTRNLPGDTQYF	TGCGCCAGCAGTATAGGGACAAGGAACCTCCCAGGGGATACGCAGTATTTT
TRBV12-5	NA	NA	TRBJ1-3	CASGLEGWGPGNTIYF	TGTGCTAGTGGTTTGGAAGGGTGGGGGCCTGGAAACACCATATATTTT
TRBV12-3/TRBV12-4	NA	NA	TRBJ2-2	CASRPRAVELFF	TGTGCCAGCAGACCTCGAGCGGTTGAGCTGTTTTTT
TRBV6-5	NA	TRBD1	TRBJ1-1	CASSAGGMNTEAFF	TGTGCCAGCAGCGCAGGGGGGATGAACACTGAAGCTTTCTTT
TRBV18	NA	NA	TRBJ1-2	CASSPAYRGGVAYGYTF	TGTGCCAGCTCACCAGCCTACCGGGGAGGGGTTGCCTATGGCTACACCTTC
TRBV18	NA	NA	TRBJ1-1	CASSPQGFGTEAFF	TGTGCCAGCTCACCACAGGGGTTCGGCACTGAAGCTTTCTTT
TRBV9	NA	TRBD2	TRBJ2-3	CASSASGGKGDTQYF	TGTGCCAGCAGCGCCTCGGGGGGGAAGGGTGATACGCAGTATTTT